This TCR beta chain was found in a study of T cell repertoires in cytomegalovirus infection. In the study overall: It can be stated that public TCR beta signatures indicated CMV infection as well as a matching HLA type.

Study results and limitations: The response measured ex vivo was dominated by TCR beta clonotypes (HLA-C-restricted and CMV-specific). Identification of carriers of CMV plus the relevant HLA was performed using cumulative public TCR beta family frequency.

TCRdb re-called the reads with MiXCR, one entry per CDR3 protein. The table shows about 400,000 distinct CDR3 sequences, with around 18% occurring only once. This clonotype occurred many times. Its antigen is unidentified. The sequence was obtained from a human donor in good health (CMV status not recorded). Some clones in this sample may be carry-over from other donors' samples. Sequenced sample: PBMCs.

Here the CDR3 reads CSARPGASYNVEQFF. CDR3 coding DNA: TGCAGTGCTAGACCGGGAGCCTCATACAATGTTGAGCAGTTCTTC. The J gene is TRBJ2-1, the V gene TRBV20-1; tentatively, D is TRBD2 (6 bases). V shed 2 bases and J shed 9 bases, with 20 bases lying between them. Per germline, CDR1 DFQATT and CDR2 SNEGSKA (reference sequence). This CDR3 contains 15 residues.